Shown below are 10 T cell receptor beta chains from a single sample sequenced in a study of cytomegalovirus exposure and HLA in healthy donors. The PCR made use of 60 Vbeta and 13 Jbeta primers. Sequencing used immunoSEQ multiplex PCR; TCRdb keeps in-frame clones, though not all of them. The sample lists approximately 140,000 clones; approximately 86% were seen once. The sequencing input was PBMCs. The receptors derive from a boy younger than 18 in good health and CMV-seronegative.

The chain employs TRBV6-6 and TRBJ2-7; D is unresolved. V was shortened by 6 bases and J by 0 bases, with 6 bases between the two germline ends. The CDR3 contains 12 residues. Per the germline V gene, CDR1 is MNHNY and CDR2 is SVGAGI (reference sequence). In nucleotides, the CDR3 is TGTGCCAGCAGGGCAGGCTCCTACGAGCAGTACTTC. It encodes CASRAGSYEQYF.

This chain links TRBV6-1 with TRBJ2-1; 10 nucleotides agree with TRBD2. The germline CDR1 and CDR2 sequences are MNHNS and SASEGT. This CDR3 spans 16 amino acids. The V segment lost 2 bases and the J segment 9 bases; nucleotides outside the gene matches: 10. The CDR3 is CASSERGSGRFIEQFF. DNA of the CDR3: TGTGCCAGCAGTGAAAGGGGTAGCGGGAGGTTTATTGAGCAGTTCTTC.

The gene calls are TRBV25-1 and TRBJ1-1, with D tentatively TRBD1 (5 bases). The CDR3 runs 16 residues. Germline loops: CDR1 MGHDK, CDR2 SYGVNS. The ends were cut back, 4 bases at V and 1 base at J, with 16 bases in the middle. CDR3 region: CASSVAFGGRNTEAFF. CDR3 sequence (DNA): TGTGCCAGCAGTGTAGCGTTCGGGGGGAGGAACACTGAAGCTTTCTTT.

This clone was detected only once. This sequence joins TRBV11-2 and TRBJ1-2; 7 bases map to TRBD1. The V segment lost 5 bases and the J segment 8 bases; nucleotides outside the gene matches: 5. This CDR3 contains 12 residues. The germline gives CDR1 SGHAT, CDR2 FQNNGV. CDR3 nucleotide sequence: TGTGCCAGCAGCCGCGGGACAGAAGGCTACACCTTC. Translated: CASSRGTEGYTF.

The V and J genes are TRBV7-8 and TRBJ2-3; 7 positions agree with TRBD2. Germline CDR1 and CDR2: SGHVS and FQNEAQ. Trimming removed 5 bases from V and 1 base from J; junction bases left unmatched: 6. CDR3 length: 15 amino acids. The CDR3 loop is CASSPWTRGTDTQYF. The CDR3 coding sequence is TGTGCCAGCAGCCCCTGGACTAGGGGCACAGATACGCAGTATTTT.

This chain uses TRBV7-9 with TRBJ2-1; 9 bases map to TRBD1. V lost 8 bases, J lost 12 bases, and 14 bases stayed unmatched. The CDR3 is 14 residues long. In germline, CDR1 is SEHNR, CDR2 FQNEAQ (reference sequence). CDR3 DNA sequence: TGTGCCAGCGAAGGGACAGGGAGTGGAGGCGGGCAGTTCTTC. It translates to CASEGTGSGGGQFF.

This chain connects TRBV2 to TRBJ2-1, with D possibly TRBD1 on 5 matching bases. V was shortened by 5 bases and J by 5 bases, with 10 bases between the two germline ends. This CDR3 comprises 13 residues. The germline V gene has CDR1 SNHLY and CDR2 FYNNEI. The CDR3 loop reads CASSPDRNNEQFF. In DNA form, the CDR3 reads TGTGCCAGCAGTCCCGACAGAAACAATGAGCAGTTCTTC.

This rearrangement joins TRBV18 to TRBJ1-5, with TRBD1 matching over 7 bases. The J segment lost 4 bases and the V segment lost 6 bases, leaving 3 bases of the junction unmatched. CDR3 length: 13 amino acids. Germline CDR1 KGHSH, CDR2 LQKENI. CDR3 loop: CASSRQGNQPQHF. CDR3 sequence (DNA): TGTGCCAGCTCTCGACAGGGAAATCAGCCCCAGCATTTT.

V gene TRBV29-1 combines with J gene TRBJ1-1; D is perhaps TRBD1 (5 bases). The CDR3 has 15 residues. Deletions cut 1 base from V and 5 bases from J, with 17 bases between. CDR1 and CDR2 from the germline V gene are SQVTM and ANQGSEA. The CDR3 bases are TGCAGCGTTGAAGTTACGGTCAGGGTAGGGACTGAAGCTTTCTTT. Its translation: CSVEVTVRVGTEAFF.

The CDR3 region is CATLYFAEAFF. In nucleotides, the CDR3 is TGTGCCACCCTGTATTTCGCTGAAGCTTTCTTT. V gene TRBV19 combines with J gene TRBJ1-1; D call uncertain. V was shortened by 10 bases and J by 6 bases, with 12 bases between the two germline ends. The length of the CDR3 is 11 residues. Looked up from germline, CDR1 is LNHDA and CDR2 is SQIVND (reference sequence).